The 17 T cell receptor beta chains listed next were all sequenced from one sample in a study of T cell clones after liver transplantation. Some clones are missing from TCRdb's copy, which holds only in-frame ones; the method was immunoSEQ multiplex PCR. The sample has 31,000 or so clones; just under 95% are singletons. Sequencing was performed on CD8+ T cells from blood, taken 12 months after liver transplant. The receptor source for this set is a human patient who received a liver transplant. Some T cells may trace back to the graft donor.

The chain is built from TRBV4-3 and TRBJ2-1; tentative D call: TRBD2 (6 bases). Germline V gene sequence: CDR1 LGHNA, CDR2 YSLEER. This CDR3 is built from 18 residues. V lost 0 bases, J lost 4 bases, and 19 bases lay in between. CDR3 sequence (DNA): TGCGCCAGCAGCCAAGAGCATGGGAGGATGGGTCCATACAATGAGCAGTTCTTC. The encoded protein is CASSQEHGRMGPYNEQFF.

The V gene is TRBV9, the J gene TRBJ2-7, with 9 bases matching TRBD2. With V trimmed by 0 bases and J by 7 bases, 5 bases remained unmatched. The CDR3 is made up of 14 amino acids. The germline V gene has CDR1 SGDLS and CDR2 YYNGEE. CDR3 amino acids: CASSVGGLAKEQYF. The CDR3 bases are TGTGCCAGCAGCGTAGGGGGACTAGCTAAGGAGCAGTACTTC.

V is TRBV11-3 and J is TRBJ2-7; D may be TRBD2 (5 bases). The length of the CDR3 is 15 residues. From germline, CDR1 is SGHNT and CDR2 YENEEA. V lost 0 bases, J lost 3 bases, and 12 bases lay in between. In DNA form, the CDR3 reads TGTGCCAGCAGCTTAGATCGTGATAGCGACTACGAGCAGTACTTC. It specifies CASSLDRDSDYEQYF.

CDR3 coding DNA: TGTGCCAGCAGTTTTGGTACAAACACCGGGGAGCTGTTTTTT. It translates to CASSFGTNTGELFF. The chain couples TRBV27 to TRBJ2-2; D ambiguous. V gave up 3 bases and J gave up 2 bases, with 7 bases separating them. This CDR3 has 14 residues. The germline V gene has CDR1 MNHEY and CDR2 SMNVEV (reference sequence).

This chain links TRBV25-1 with TRBJ2-2; D is unresolved. Trimming removed 7 bases at V and 5 bases at J, with 5 bases between. Germline V gene data show CDR1 as MGHDK and CDR2 as SYGVNS. The length of the CDR3 is 11 residues. The CDR3 coding sequence is TGTGCCAGCACTGGAACCGGGGAGCTGTTTTTT. Translation gives CASTGTGELFF.

The chain carries TRBV9 and TRBJ2-1; TRBD2 matches at 14 bases. The germline V gene encodes CDR1 SGDLS and CDR2 YYNGEE. The CDR3 runs 14 residues. Losses at the gene ends were 6 bases for V and 7 bases for J; bases not matched to a gene: 3. The CDR3 loop is CASTGTSGSNEQFF. DNA for the CDR3: TGTGCCAGCACCGGGACTAGCGGGAGTAATGAGCAGTTCTTC.

The V call is TRBV7-9, the J call TRBJ1-2; TRBD1 matches 7 bases. CDR3 size: 15 residues. CDR1 and CDR2 from the germline V gene are SEHNR and FQNEAQ (reference sequence). Trimming cost V 5 bases and J 3 bases; bases outside gene matches: 9. CDR3 DNA: TGTGCCAGCAGCCCCTTGGCGGGGACAGACTATGGCTACACCTTC. Translated: CASSPLAGTDYGYTF.

The rearrangement uses TRBV2 and TRBJ1-3; D ambiguous. The V and J ends lost 6 bases and 2 bases respectively, with 8 bases between them. CDR1 is SNHLY and CDR2 is FYNNEI in the germline V gene. This CDR3 is built from 13 residues. CDR3 coding DNA: TGTGCCAGCAGGGAGTTCGCTGGAAACACCATATATTTT. It yields the protein CASREFAGNTIYF.

This chain joins TRBV7-9 and TRBJ1-2; D remains unclear. Trimming stripped 4 bases from V and 10 bases from J, with 13 bases between. The CDR3 spans 12 residues. Germline-derived CDR1 and CDR2 are SEHNR and FQNEAQ (reference sequence). The CDR3 is CASSSPAGDYTF. Here the CDR3 DNA reads TGTGCCAGCAGCTCGCCCGCCGGGGACTACACCTTC.

The chain combines TRBV5-6 with TRBJ2-1; TRBD1 aligns across 7 bases. The V gene's germline CDR1 is SGHDT and CDR2 YYEEEE. The CDR3 has 12 residues. The trim removed 2 bases at V and 13 bases at J, leaving 6 bases unmatched. The DNA of the CDR3 is TGTGCCAGCAGCTTCGAAGGACAGGAACAGTTCTTC. Its protein product is CASSFEGQEQFF. Full variable domain (outside the CDR3, taken from reference TRBV5-6 and TRBJ2-1): DAGVTQSPTHLIKTRGQQVTLRCSPKSGHDTVSWYQQALGQGPQFIFQYYEEEERQRGNFPDRFSGHQFPNYSSELNVNALLLGDSALYLCASSFEGQEQFFGPGTRLTVL.

The chain has TRBV9 and TRBJ2-2; D perhaps matches TRBD2 (6 bases). Germline lookup yields CDR1 SGDLS and CDR2 YYNGEE. Between the trimmed V and J ends, which lost 2 bases and 5 bases, there was a span of 22 bases. The length of the CDR3 is 18 residues. The DNA of the CDR3 is TGTGCCAGCAGCGTGTCGGTCGGGATGGGACTGGGAACCGGGGAGCTGTTTTTT. Translated: CASSVSVGMGLGTGELFF. Drawing the rest from reference TRBV9 and TRBJ2-2, the complete variable domain is DSGVTQTPKHLITATGQRVTLRCSPRSGDLSVYWYQQSLDQGLQFLIQYYNGEERAKGNILERFSAQQFPDLHSELNLSSLELGDSALYFCASSVSVGMGLGTGELFFGEGSRLTVL.

V usage is TRBV4-3 and J usage is TRBJ2-7, with TRBD1 matching 10 bases. V gave up 1 base and J gave up 3 bases; unmatched junction bases: 3. CDR3 length equals 15 residues. Germline CDR1 LGHNA, CDR2 YSLEER. The DNA for the CDR3 is TGCGCCAGCAGCCAAGGCGGGACAGGGGTCTACGAGCAGTACTTC. The encoded protein is CASSQGGTGVYEQYF.

The V gene is TRBV7-6, the J gene TRBJ2-7; D possibly corresponds to TRBD1 (5 bases). The CDR3 loop spans 13 amino acids. CDR1 SGHVS and CDR2 FNYEAQ come from the germline V gene. V dropped 1 base and J dropped 3 bases, with 7 bases sitting between them. The CDR3 loop is CASSLVQDYEQYF. The CDR3 DNA follows: TGTGCCAGCAGCTTAGTACAGGACTACGAGCAGTACTTC.

A single count supports this clone. J is TRBJ2-4 and V is TRBV2; D is unresolved. CDR3 length equals 10 residues. Germline assignment: CDR1 SNHLY and CDR2 FYNNEI. V lost 4 bases and J 11 bases, leaving 6 bases between the germline ends. The CDR3 nucleotides read TGTGCCAGCAGTGCCGGGTTTCAGTACTTC. Protein sequence: CASSAGFQYF.

The chain employs TRBV7-9 and TRBJ1-1; unclear D gene. Germline-derived CDR1 and CDR2 are SEHNR and FQNEAQ (reference sequence). V dropped 2 bases and J dropped 7 bases, with 8 bases sitting between them. The CDR3 extends over 12 amino acids. CDR3 sequence (DNA): TGTGCCAGCAGCTTACTGGGGAATGAAGCTTTCTTT. This encodes CASSLLGNEAFF.

The chain has TRBV23-1 and TRBJ1-2; D remains ambiguous. TRBV23-1 carries the ORF label, with uncertain function. The ends were cut back, 0 bases at V and 3 bases at J, with 23 bases in the middle. The CDR3 totals 19 residues. The CDR3 bases are TGCGCCAGCAGTCAATCGCCCAGGTCTCTGGGTGCGAAGTACTATGGCTACACCTTC. As protein: CASSQSPRSLGAKYYGYTF.

This clone was picked up one time. The chain links TRBV27 to TRBJ2-7, with 8 bases lining up with TRBD2. Germline V gene data show CDR1 as MNHEY and CDR2 as SMNVEV (reference sequence). The V gene end was trimmed by 3 bases and the J gene end by 4 bases; junction bases not matched to a gene: 5. The CDR3 spans 14 residues. In DNA form, the CDR3 reads TGTGCCAGCAGTTTCGGGCGGGAGGAGTACGAGCAGTACTTC. It is translated as CASSFGREEYEQYF.